Listed below are T cell receptor beta chains from one sample, sequenced in a study of blood T cell repertoires in COVID-19. Measured with immunoSEQ multiplex PCR; TCRdb has only the in-frame clones, and not every one. The sample lists approximately 250,000 clones; about 87% were seen once. Input material: peripheral blood. All receptors derive from a woman aged 55-75 years with COVID-19, enrolled during active disease. The CDR3 runs from the conserved cysteine through the conserved F or W. A D gene is named only where the DNA matches it firmly. Part of the rows lack a size; the others show once, few, many or a class for expanded clones.

CDR3 protein	CDR3 DNA	D gene	V gene	J gene	clone size
CASEQGGRARGYNEQFF	TGCGCCAGCGAACAGGGCGGGAGGGCCAGAGGGTACAATGAGCAGTTCTTC	TRBD2	TRBV5-1	TRBJ2-1	few
CASSPGTAHTEAFF	TGTGCCAGCAGCCCTGGGACTGCGCACACTGAAGCTTTCTTT	NA	TRBV9	TRBJ1-1	NA
CASSLSHAGGASNSPLHF	TGTGCCAGCAGTTTGAGCCATGCTGGGGGCGCGAGTAATTCACCCCTCCACTTT	NA	TRBV27	TRBJ1-6	NA
CASSYPTGTVNTEAFF	TGTGCCAGCAGTTATCCAACCGGGACAGTGAACACTGAAGCTTTCTTT	TRBD1	TRBV5-4	TRBJ1-1	NA
CASSIAQGAYEQYF	TGTGCCAGTAGTATAGCACAGGGGGCGTACGAGCAGTACTTC	TRBD1	TRBV19	TRBJ2-7	NA
CASSPFAGLNNEQFF	TGTGCCAGCAGTCCTTTCGCGGGACTAAACAATGAGCAGTTCTTC	TRBD2	TRBV11-1	TRBJ2-1	NA
CASSSLYEQYF	TGTGCCAGCAGTTCCCTCTACGAGCAGTACTTC	NA	TRBV6-2/TRBV6-3	TRBJ2-7	NA
CASSSGGTSGYSSYNEQFF	TGTGCCAGCAGCTCCGGGGGGACTAGCGGGTATAGCTCCTACAATGAGCAGTTCTTC	TRBD2	TRBV7-3	TRBJ2-1	once
CASSPAQGAIYEQFF	TGTGCCAGCAGCCCGGCTCAGGGGGCCATCTATGAGCAGTTCTTC	TRBD1	TRBV11-1	TRBJ2-1	few
CASSLGLLAEPTDTQYF	TGTGCCAGCAGCTTGGGACTCCTAGCGGAACCCACAGATACGCAGTATTTT	TRBD2	TRBV5-4	TRBJ2-3	NA
CATGGGSYGYTF	TGTGCCACTGGCGGGGGATCCTATGGCTACACCTTC	NA	TRBV24-1	TRBJ1-2	NA
CASTAGGELFF	TGTGCCAGCACCGCGGGCGGGGAGCTGTTTTTT	NA	TRBV6-5	TRBJ2-2	NA
CAISRPSGRAGNEQFF	TGTGCCATCAGTCGCCCTAGCGGGAGGGCGGGTAATGAGCAGTTCTTC	TRBD2	TRBV10-3	TRBJ2-1	NA
CASKPGTSGRVLHEQYF	TGTGCCAGCAAACCCGGGACTAGCGGGAGGGTTCTCCACGAGCAGTACTTC	TRBD2	TRBV2	TRBJ2-7	NA
CAWNTENTEAFF	TGTGCCTGGAATACTGAGAACACTGAAGCTTTCTTT	NA	TRBV30	TRBJ1-1	NA
CAWSVGQGVGQPQHF	TGTGCCTGGAGTGTTGGCCAGGGGGTAGGACAGCCCCAGCATTTT	TRBD1	TRBV30	TRBJ1-5	NA
CASNGQGWDTEAFF	TGTGCCAGTAACGGGCAGGGCTGGGACACTGAAGCTTTCTTT	NA	TRBV19	TRBJ1-1	NA
CASSPPGNTEAFF	TGTGCCAGCAGTCCTCCAGGGAACACTGAAGCTTTCTTT	NA	TRBV27	TRBJ1-1	NA
CASSLVQGTEAFF	TGTGCCAGCAGCTTAGTACAGGGGACAGAAGCTTTCTTT	TRBD1	TRBV11-2	TRBJ1-1	NA
CASSIGGQEETQYF	TGTGCCAGTAGTATTGGCGGACAGGAAGAGACCCAGTACTTC	TRBD1	TRBV19	TRBJ2-5	NA
CASSLAGKLFF	TGTGCCAGCAGTTTGGCAGGGAAGCTGTTTTTT	NA	TRBV12-3/TRBV12-4	TRBJ2-2	NA
CASSPRQDTNYGYTF	TGTGCCAGCTCACCCAGACAGGATACGAACTATGGCTACACCTTC	NA	TRBV18	TRBJ1-2	NA
CASSVAGVSYNEQFF	TGTGCCAGCAGTGTCGCGGGAGTCTCCTACAATGAGCAGTTCTTC	TRBD2	TRBV28	TRBJ2-1	NA
CASSPGQGSAEAFF	TGCGCCAGCAGCCCCGGACAGGGGAGCGCTGAAGCTTTCTTT	TRBD1	TRBV5-1	TRBJ1-1	NA
CASSLATRGGETQYF	TGCGCCAGCAGCTTGGCGACTAGGGGTGGGGAGACCCAGTACTTC	NA	TRBV5-1	TRBJ2-5	NA
CASSLSTGGGRQHF	TGTGCCAGCAGTTTATCGACAGGCGGGGGGCGCCAGCATTTT	NA	TRBV27	TRBJ1-5	NA
CASSFLGGSARANVLTF	TGTGCCAGCAGTTTTCTGGGAGGATCAGCTAGGGCCAACGTCCTGACTTTC	NA	TRBV6-2/TRBV6-3	TRBJ2-6	NA
CASSLVGTGVNEKLFF	TGTGCCAGCAGCTTGGTTGGGACAGGGGTTAATGAAAAACTGTTTTTT	TRBD1	TRBV5-4	TRBJ1-4	few
CASSLAAQGAKHF	TGCGCCAGCAGCTTGGCTGCACAGGGGGCTAAACATTTT	TRBD1	TRBV5-1	TRBJ1-5	once
CASYTGNTEAFF	TGTGCCAGCTACACGGGGAACACTGAAGCTTTCTTT	NA	TRBV28	TRBJ1-1	NA
CATSDSGTPSNQPQHF	TGTGCCACCAGTGACAGCGGTACGCCTAGCAATCAGCCCCAGCATTTT	NA	TRBV24-1	TRBJ1-5	NA
CARSFNAYSIPEFF	TGTGCCAGAAGCTTTAACGCCTACTCAATACCCGAGTTCTTC	NA	TRBV5-3	TRBJ2-1	few
CSVGQGAIVNTEAFF	TGCAGCGTTGGTCAGGGGGCTATTGTGAACACTGAAGCTTTCTTT	TRBD1	TRBV29-1	TRBJ1-1	few
CASKLLAAWDEQFF	TGTGCCAGCAAACTACTAGCGGCCTGGGATGAGCAGTTCTTC	TRBD2	TRBV28	TRBJ2-1	NA
CASSEWSGGGGEQYF	TGTGCCAGCAGTGAGTGGAGCGGAGGCGGGGGAGAGCAGTACTTC	TRBD2	TRBV2	TRBJ2-7	NA
CASSQDPWSREFYNEQFF	TGTGCCAGCAGCCAAGATCCGTGGAGTAGAGAGTTCTACAATGAGCAGTTCTTC	NA	TRBV4-2	TRBJ2-1	NA
CASSSTGRPLHF	TGTGCCAGCAGTTCGACAGGGCGTCCCCTCCACTTT	TRBD1	TRBV12-3/TRBV12-4	TRBJ1-6	NA
CASSLGLAGPGSTQYF	TGTGCCAGCAGCTTGGGGCTAGCGGGACCCGGTAGTACGCAGTATTTT	TRBD2	TRBV5-6	TRBJ2-3	NA
CASSLRQGYTDTQYF	TGTGCCAGCAGTTTGAGGCAGGGTTACACAGATACGCAGTATTTT	NA	TRBV28	TRBJ2-3	NA
CATSTLGGYQETQYF	TGTGCCACCAGCACTCTGGGGGGATACCAAGAGACCCAGTACTTC	NA	TRBV15	TRBJ2-5	NA
CASSLATSGLGNEQFF	TGTGCCAGCAGCTTGGCTACTAGCGGTTTAGGGAATGAGCAGTTCTTC	TRBD2	TRBV7-8	TRBJ2-1	NA
CASSLEGTSEYNEQFF	TGTGCCAGCAGCTTGGAAGGGACTAGTGAGTACAATGAGCAGTTCTTC	TRBD2	TRBV5-5	TRBJ2-1	NA
CASSRLEGHNEQFF	TGTGCCAGCTCACGGCTGGAGGGACACAATGAGCAGTTCTTC	NA	TRBV18	TRBJ2-1	few